This T cell receptor (beta chain) was obtained from a study of regulatory dendritic cells for organ transplantation. Using immunoSEQ multiplex PCR, the repertoire was profiled, and TCRdb retains in-frame clones only, with some absent. The sample lists roughly 30,000 clones, 82% seen once, with around 0.43% in the top ten. As to this clone: Its target is unknown.

With V trimmed by 4 bases and J by 4 bases, 11 bases remained unmatched. The CDR3 is made up of 15 amino acids. Per germline, CDR1 SGHRS and CDR2 YFSETQ. Study findings and constraints: Naive T cells showed high diversity, memory cells less, memory CD8+ least. Alloreactive memory CD8+ T cell pools varied considerably between individuals. Mature dendritic cells appeared to drive more memory CD8+ clonal expansion than regulatory ones.

Naive CD45RA+ and memory CD45RO+ CD4+ or CD8+ T cells were FACS-sorted. Sample: naive CD8+ T cells from blood. As to subset: CD45RA+ naive T cells. The rearrangement uses TRBV5-1 and TRBJ2-7, with 7 nucleotides matching TRBD1. The receptor comes from a human donor in good health. The CDR3 DNA follows: TGCGCCAGCAGCACACCAGACAGGGCTCATTACGAGCAGTACTTC. Protein product: CASSTPDRAHYEQYF.